This TCR beta chain is from a study of technical replicates of blood from a few donors. Using immunoSEQ multiplex PCR, the repertoire was profiled, and TCRdb retains in-frame clones only, with some absent. The sample has roughly 65,000 clones, 88% seen once. The CDR3 has 16 residues. Trimming left V 8 bases short and J 2 bases short, with 19 bases between. The V call is TRBV23-1, the J call TRBJ2-1; D is unresolved. TRBV23-1 is assigned to the ORF class and has an uncertain function. The sequenced sample consisted of PBMCs. The origin of this receptor is a human donor in good health. Some clones in this sample may be carry-over from other donors' samples. CDR3: CASLPQATDTYNEQFF. In nucleotides, the CDR3 is TGCGCCAGCCTTCCGCAGGCCACTGACACCTACAATGAGCAGTTCTTC.